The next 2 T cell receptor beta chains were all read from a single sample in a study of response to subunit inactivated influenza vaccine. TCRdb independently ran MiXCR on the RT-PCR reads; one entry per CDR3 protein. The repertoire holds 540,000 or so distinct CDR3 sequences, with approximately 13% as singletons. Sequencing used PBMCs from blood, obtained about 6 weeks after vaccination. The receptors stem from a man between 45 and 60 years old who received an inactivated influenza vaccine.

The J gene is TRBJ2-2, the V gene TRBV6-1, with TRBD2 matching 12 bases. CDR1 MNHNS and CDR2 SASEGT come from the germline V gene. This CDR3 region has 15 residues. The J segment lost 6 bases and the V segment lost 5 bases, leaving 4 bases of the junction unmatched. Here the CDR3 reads CASSLAGGLPGELFF. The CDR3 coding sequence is TGTGCCAGCAGTCTAGCGGGAGGGCTTCCCGGGGAGCTGTTTTTT.

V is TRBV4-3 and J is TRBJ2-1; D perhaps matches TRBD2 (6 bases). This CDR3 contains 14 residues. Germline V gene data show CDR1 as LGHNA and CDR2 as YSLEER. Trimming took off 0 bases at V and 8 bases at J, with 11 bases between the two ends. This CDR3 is CASSQERDSHEQFF. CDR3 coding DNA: TGCGCCAGCAGCCAAGAGCGGGACTCGCATGAGCAGTTCTTC.